A single sample gave rise to the 30 T cell receptor beta chains below, sequenced in a study of blood T cell repertoires in COVID-19. Produced via immunoSEQ multiplex PCR; TCRdb's table is partial and in-frame only. The sample comprises a few hundred thousand clones, 70% to 90% of which are singletons, and about 12% rests with the top ten. The sample comprised peripheral blood. The receptors come from a woman aged 18 to 35 who had recovered from COVID-19.

This chain uses TRBV25-1 with TRBJ2-5; TRBD1 aligns across 7 bases. With 5 bases clipped from V and 1 base from J, the junction kept 10 bases outside the gene matches. The CDR3 has 16 residues. Germline V lookup: CDR1 MGHDK, CDR2 SYGVNS. The CDR3 DNA sequence: TGTGCCAGCAGTCAGCCGAGGGACAGCGCCCAAGAGACCCAGTACTTC. Translating it yields CASSQPRDSAQETQYF.

This chain joins TRBV7-2 and TRBJ2-7; the match to TRBD2 covers 8 bases. CDR1 is SGHTA and CDR2 is FQGNSA in the germline V gene. V trimming: 4 bases; J trimming: 3 bases; junction bases outside the gene matches: 14. The length of the CDR3 is 17 residues. CDR3 bases: TGTGCCAGCAGCTCCCCCACTTGGAGCGGGAGCTACTACGAGCAGTACTTC. This sequence encodes CASSSPTWSGSYYEQYF.

The V gene is TRBV5-1, the J gene TRBJ1-5; D unresolved. Germline assignment: CDR1 SGHRS and CDR2 YFSETQ. V was cut by 4 bases and J by 1 base, with 9 bases left in between. The CDR3 length is 14 residues. CDR3 loop: CASSLESSNQPQHF. The CDR3 DNA reads as TGCGCCAGCAGCCTGGAGAGCAGCAATCAGCCCCAGCATTTT.

This clone was seen just once. This chain joins TRBV18 and TRBJ1-4; D may be TRBD1 (6 bases). Per germline, CDR1 KGHSH and CDR2 LQKENI. The CDR3 is made up of 16 amino acids. V was clipped by 1 base and J by 10 bases, with 19 bases between them. CDR3 sequence reads: CASSPRQGSGNGKLFF. CDR3 DNA sequence: TGTGCCAGCTCACCACGGCAGGGGTCGGGGAACGGAAAACTGTTTTTT.

CDR3 residues: CATNSGTSGSDEQFF. In DNA, the CDR3 is TGTGCCACCAACTCCGGGACTAGCGGGAGTGATGAGCAGTTCTTC. The gene calls are TRBV15 and TRBJ2-1, with TRBD2 matching over 14 bases. This CDR3 comprises 15 residues. Germline V lookup: CDR1 LNHNV, CDR2 YYDKDF (reference sequence). The junction had 7 bases not matched to a gene; V was cut back by 7 bases and J by 8 bases. Full variable domain (remainder filled in from reference TRBV15 and TRBJ2-1): DAMVIQNPRYQVTQFGKPVTLSCSQTLNHNVMYWYQQKSSQAPKLLFHYYDKDFNNEADTPDNFQSRRPNTSFCFLDIRSPGLGDTAMYLCATNSGTSGSDEQFFGPGTRLTVL.

The chain is built from TRBV7-3 and TRBJ1-1, with 9 bases fitting TRBD1. J gave up 6 bases and V 5 bases, and 4 bases lay outside the gene matches. Germline-derived CDR1 and CDR2 are SGHTA and FQGTGA. The CDR3 contains 13 residues. In nucleotides, the CDR3 is TGTGCCAGCAGCCTCGACAGGGGGGCTGAAGCTTTCTTT. It encodes CASSLDRGAEAFF. The full variable domain, in which reference TRBV7-3 and TRBJ1-1 provide the parts outside the CDR3, is GAGVSQTPSNKVTEKGKYVELRCDPISGHTALYWYRQSLGQGPEFLIYFQGTGAADDSGLPNDRFFAVRPEGSVSTLKIQRTERGDSAVYLCASSLDRGAEAFFGQGTRLTVV.

This chain connects TRBV4-1 to TRBJ1-1, with D unresolved. Germline CDR1 is MGHRA and CDR2 is YSYEKL. The V gene lost 0 bases and the J gene lost 7 bases, with 12 bases spanning the gap. The CDR3 extends over 14 amino acids. This CDR3 is CASSQERARYEAFF. CDR3 nucleotide sequence: TGCGCCAGCAGCCAAGAGAGGGCTCGTTATGAAGCTTTCTTT.

This clone was observed a few times. The chain is built from TRBV7-9 and TRBJ1-1; maybe TRBD1 (6 bases). The ends were cut back, 5 bases at V and 3 bases at J, with 13 bases in the middle. Looked up from germline, CDR1 is SEHNR and CDR2 is FQNEAQ (reference sequence). This CDR3 contains 14 residues. The CDR3 DNA reads as TGTGCCAGCAGCCACATTGCAGGGGACACTGAAGCTTTCTTT. Protein: CASSHIAGDTEAFF.

The sample holds a few counts of this clone. The chain has TRBV7-6 and TRBJ2-1; D uncertain. The V gene's germline CDR1 is SGHVS and CDR2 FNYEAQ. The CDR3 is made up of 15 amino acids. V dropped 5 bases and J dropped 0 bases, with 11 bases sitting between them. The CDR3: CASSLSPSSYNEQFF. CDR3 bases: TGTGCCAGCAGCCTGAGCCCTAGCTCCTACAATGAGCAGTTCTTC.

The J gene is TRBJ2-1, the V gene TRBV5-1; D is undetermined. Germline-derived CDR1 and CDR2 are SGHRS and YFSETQ. The CDR3 loop spans 17 amino acids. The V end lost 4 bases, the J end lost 3 bases, and 20 bases lay between the germline ends. The CDR3 nucleotides read TGCGCCAGCAGCCCCCTGCTCGCGCTCACTAACTACAATGAGCAGTTCTTC. The encoded protein is CASSPLLALTNYNEQFF.

The rearrangement joins TRBV6-5 to TRBJ1-3, with D tentatively TRBD1 (6 bases). CDR3 length: 15 amino acids. V was cut by 6 bases and J by 0 bases, with 12 bases left in between. In germline, CDR1 is MNHEY, CDR2 SVGAGI. The CDR3 sequence is CASRYDRSSGNTIYF. For the CDR3, the DNA is TGTGCCAGCAGATACGACAGGAGCTCTGGAAACACCATATATTTT.

This chain links TRBV4-3 with TRBJ1-2, with D possibly TRBD1 on 5 matching bases. This CDR3 is 16 amino acids long. V lost 0 bases to trimming and J lost 4 bases, with 15 bases between them. From germline, CDR1 is LGHNA and CDR2 YSLEER. The CDR3 is CASSQDRSAGLYGYTF. DNA for the CDR3: TGCGCCAGCAGCCAAGATAGGTCGGCAGGGCTCTATGGCTACACCTTC.

The rearrangement links TRBV7-7 to TRBJ2-5, with D perhaps matching TRBD2 (5 bases). There are 15 residues in the CDR3. Trimming took off 2 bases at V and 0 bases at J, with 10 bases between the two ends. Germline loops: CDR1 SSHAT, CDR2 FNYEAQ (reference sequence). As DNA, the CDR3 is TGTGCCAGCAGCTTAATGAGGCGGGACCAAGAGACCCAGTACTTC. Protein sequence: CASSLMRRDQETQYF.

The chain recombines TRBV19 with TRBJ2-3, with unresolved D. Germline V gives CDR1 LNHDA, CDR2 SQIVND (reference sequence). V was trimmed by 2 bases and J by 3 bases, leaving 9 bases between them. CDR3 length: 14 residues. CDR3 loop: CASSITPWTDTQYF. The CDR3 coding sequence is TGTGCCAGTAGTATAACTCCCTGGACAGATACGCAGTATTTT. The whole variable domain, filled in from reference TRBV19 and TRBJ2-3, reads DGGITQSPKYLFRKEGQNVTLSCEQNLNHDAMYWYRQDPGQGLRLIYYSQIVNDFQKGDIAEGYSVSREKKESFPLTVTSAQKNPTAFYLCASSITPWTDTQYFGPGTRLTVL.

The chain employs TRBV5-1 and TRBJ1-1; 8 bases agree with TRBD1. Germline CDR1 reads SGHRS; CDR2 reads YFSETQ. V lost 6 bases, J lost 5 bases, and 9 bases stayed unmatched. This CDR3 spans 14 amino acids. The CDR3 is CASKYRTGITEAFF. CDR3 coding DNA: TGCGCCAGCAAATACCGGACAGGGATTACTGAAGCTTTCTTT.

V usage is TRBV6-6 and J usage is TRBJ2-1, with D perhaps matching TRBD1 (5 bases). The CDR3 has 13 residues. V was cut by 5 bases and J by 4 bases, with 9 bases left in between. The germline CDR1 and CDR2 sequences are MNHNY and SVGAGI (reference sequence). The DNA for the CDR3 is TGTGCCAGCAGTGGGGCCCTGTACAATGAGCAGTTCTTC. The encoded protein is CASSGALYNEQFF.

This chain uses TRBV19 with TRBJ1-1; D is unclear. The CDR3 sequence is 13 residues long. V was shortened by 8 bases and J by 5 bases, with 15 bases between the two germline ends. Germline lookup yields CDR1 LNHDA and CDR2 SQIVND (reference sequence). CDR3: CASGDRGWTEAFF. CDR3 nucleotide sequence: TGTGCCAGTGGCGATAGAGGGTGGACTGAAGCTTTCTTT.

The chain links TRBV29-1 to TRBJ2-7; 8 nucleotides agree with TRBD1. CDR1 is SQVTM, CDR2 ANQGSEA, per germline. The V gene end was trimmed by 1 base and the J gene end by 2 bases; junction bases not matched to a gene: 1. This CDR3 has 13 residues. This CDR3 is CSVEVQGAYEQYF. The CDR3 DNA is TGCAGCGTTGAAGTACAGGGGGCCTACGAGCAGTACTTC.

The sample holds one count of this clone. This chain joins TRBV6-4 and TRBJ1-6; no clear D gene. The CDR3 runs to 14 residues. The germline CDR1 and CDR2 sequences are MRHNA and SNTAGT. V dropped 3 bases and J dropped 10 bases, with 13 bases sitting between them. The CDR3 DNA is TGTGCCAGCAGTGAACTAACGACCGGCTCACCCCTCCACTTT. Encoded protein: CASSELTTGSPLHF.

A remark on this clone: Other DNA sequences of this sample code for an identical CDR3. V gene TRBV30 combines with J gene TRBJ1-5; a weak D match, TRBD1 (5 bases). CDR1 GTSNPN and CDR2 SVGIG come from the germline V gene (reference sequence). This CDR3 has 14 amino acids. V lost 2 bases and J 0 bases, leaving 8 bases between the germline ends. Written as DNA, the CDR3 is TGTGCCTGGAGTCGGGGGTATAGCAATCAGCCCCAGCATTTT. Its translation: CAWSRGYSNQPQHF.

This chain uses TRBV15 with TRBJ2-1; a weak D match, TRBD1 (7 bases). Trimming shortened V by 0 bases and J by 5 bases, and 20 bases separated the two germline ends. The V gene's germline CDR1 is LNHNV and CDR2 YYDKDF (reference sequence). This CDR3 spans 18 amino acids. CDR3 amino acids: CATSRDGGTALSNNEQFF. CDR3 DNA sequence: TGTGCCACCAGCAGAGATGGGGGGACAGCTCTTTCTAACAATGAGCAGTTCTTC.

This clone was detected once. The chain couples TRBV10-3 to TRBJ2-7; 7 bases match TRBD1. Trimming removed 10 bases from V and 2 bases from J; junction bases left unmatched: 5. Germline V gives CDR1 ENHRY, CDR2 SYGVKD. The CDR3 consists of 12 residues. CDR3 bases: TGTGCCACTCTCGACAGGGCCTACGAGCAGTACTTC. Protein sequence: CATLDRAYEQYF.

This rearrangement joins TRBV6-6 to TRBJ2-7; 9 nucleotides line up with TRBD1. Per germline, CDR1 MNHNY and CDR2 SVGAGI (reference sequence). V shed 2 bases, J shed 3 bases, and the junction held 5 bases outside the gene matches. The CDR3 spans 15 residues. CDR3 DNA: TGTGCCAGCAGTTACCCGGGACAGGGACTCTACGAGCAGTACTTC. The encoded protein is CASSYPGQGLYEQYF.

The V call is TRBV10-2, the J call TRBJ1-2; D possibly corresponds to TRBD1 (6 bases). The CDR3 extends over 15 amino acids. In germline, CDR1 is WSHSY, CDR2 SAAADI. V gave up 3 bases and J gave up 0 bases, with 11 bases separating them. CDR3 region: CASSDGRQANYGYTF. CDR3 bases: TGCGCCAGCAGTGATGGCAGACAGGCTAACTATGGCTACACCTTC.

The chain is built from TRBV3-1 (or the pseudogene TRBV3-2) and TRBJ1-2; unclear D gene. Germline V gene data show CDR1 as LGHDT and CDR2 as YNNKEL (reference sequence). The CDR3 is made up of 12 amino acids. The germline V and J ends were trimmed by 4 bases and 8 bases, with 11 bases remaining between them. CDR3 region: CASSPDLRGYTF. CDR3 nucleotide sequence: TGTGCCAGCAGCCCCGATTTGCGGGGCTACACCTTC.

The V call is TRBV5-8, the J call TRBJ1-1, with a weak D call TRBD1 (6 bases). This CDR3 region has 13 residues. Germline loops: CDR1 SGHTS, CDR2 YDEGEE. Trimming left V 0 bases short and J 6 bases short, with 9 bases between. The DNA of the CDR3 is TGTGCCAGCAGCTTGGGGGGGCACGCTGAAGCTTTCTTT. Protein product: CASSLGGHAEAFF.

The chain carries TRBV19 and TRBJ2-5; no firm D call. The CDR3 is 14 residues long. Between the trimmed V and J ends, which lost 3 bases and 2 bases, there was a span of 10 bases. From germline, CDR1 is LNHDA and CDR2 SQIVND (reference sequence). The CDR3 sequence is CASSMETPQETQYF. Here the CDR3 DNA reads TGTGCCAGTAGTATGGAGACTCCACAAGAGACCCAGTACTTC.

CDR3 region: CASSVQTGVSEAFF. As DNA, the CDR3 is TGTGCCAGCAGCGTACAGACAGGGGTCAGTGAAGCTTTCTTT. The V call is TRBV9, the J call TRBJ1-1; 8 bases agree with TRBD1. CDR3 length: 14 amino acids. Germline trimming cut 1 base from V and 7 bases from J; bases unmatched to any gene: 6. Germline V gene data show CDR1 as SGDLS and CDR2 as YYNGEE.

The chain links TRBV9 to TRBJ2-3; 10 nucleotides align to TRBD2. This CDR3 region has 16 residues. The V gene end was trimmed by 4 bases and the J gene end by 6 bases; junction bases not matched to a gene: 11. Germline-derived CDR1 and CDR2 are SGDLS and YYNGEE. The CDR3 protein is CASSPSGRGGADTQYF. The CDR3 nucleotides read TGTGCCAGCAGCCCTAGCGGGAGAGGGGGTGCTGATACGCAGTATTTT.

The chain links TRBV9 to TRBJ2-1; D is perhaps TRBD1 (6 bases). Germline values: CDR1 SGDLS, CDR2 YYNGEE. The V gene lost 4 bases and the J gene lost 8 bases, with 22 bases spanning the gap. The CDR3 is made up of 16 amino acids. The CDR3 protein is CASSPDRQVRSDEQFF. CDR3 sequence (DNA): TGTGCCAGCAGCCCAGATCGACAGGTTCGGTCCGATGAGCAGTTCTTC.